This T cell receptor (beta chain) is drawn from a study of blood T cell repertoires in COVID-19. Assay: immunoSEQ multiplex PCR; the TCRdb copy retains only in-frame clones and omits some. Here the sample spans about 190,000 clones, roughly 90% being singletons. The CDR3 sequence is 13 residues long. Per germline, CDR1 SGHRS and CDR2 YFSETQ. Trimming took off 4 bases at V and 4 bases at J, with 11 bases between the two ends. This chain joins TRBV5-1 and TRBJ2-5; D is possibly TRBD1 (5 bases). The receptor was derived from a man aged 40-55 years with acute or convalescent COVID-19. The sequenced sample was peripheral blood. The CDR3 here is CASSQGLVETQYF. The CDR3 DNA reads TGCGCCAGCAGCCAGGGTCTTGTAGAGACCCAGTACTTC.